A single sample is the source of the 31 T cell receptor beta chains below, sequenced in a study of cytomegalovirus exposure and HLA in healthy donors. 60 Vbeta and 13 Jbeta primers were used in PCR. The protocol was immunoSEQ multiplex PCR, while the TCRdb copy is restricted to in-frame clones and leaves out a portion. In the table there are 110,000 or so clones, 60% to 80% of which are singletons. What was sequenced was PBMCs. Every receptor here comes from a man aged 18-30 years in good health and CMV-seropositive.

This chain joins TRBV12-5 and TRBJ2-2; D gene unclear. CDR1 is LGHNT and CDR2 is FRNRAP in the germline V gene. With 6 bases removed from V and 1 base from J, the gap between germline ends came to 9 bases. The CDR3 length is 14 residues. This CDR3 is CASGLSENTGELFF. DNA for the CDR3: TGTGCTAGTGGCCTAAGTGAGAACACCGGGGAGCTGTTTTTT.

CDR3 region: CASSWRYSGGADTQYF. CDR3 nucleotides: TGTGCCAGCAGTTGGAGATACAGCGGGGGGGCAGATACGCAGTATTTT. The chain recombines TRBV27 with TRBJ2-3; 10 nucleotides agree with TRBD2. The CDR3 totals 16 residues. The V segment lost 4 bases and the J segment 4 bases; nucleotides outside the gene matches: 8. The germline CDR1 and CDR2 sequences are MNHEY and SMNVEV (reference sequence).

The chain has TRBV1 and TRBJ1-2; the table's D gene call, TRBD1, was not cross checked with the DNA. TRBV1 is a documented pseudogene. The CDR3 spans 14 residues. The CDR3 region has the DNA TGCACCAGCAGCCAAACTGGGACAGTTAATGGCTACACCTTC. It specifies CTSSQTGTVNGYTF.

This rearrangement joins TRBV30 to TRBJ1-4, with D possibly matching TRBD1 (5 bases). The CDR3 extends over 14 amino acids. V was shortened by 5 bases and J by 5 bases, with 15 bases between the two germline ends. Germline-derived CDR1 and CDR2 are GTSNPN and SVGIG (reference sequence). CDR3 loop: CAWGLGTGNEKLFF. For the CDR3, the DNA is TGTGCCTGGGGACTCGGGACTGGAAATGAAAAACTGTTTTTT. The complete variable domain, with remaining parts taken from reference TRBV30 and TRBJ1-4, reads SQTIHQWPATLVQPVGSPLSLECTVEGTSNPNLYWYRQAAGRGLQLLFYSVGIGQISSEVPQNLSASRPQDRQFILSSKKLLLSDSGFYLCAWGLGTGNEKLFFGSGTQLSVL.

V gene TRBV19 combines with J gene TRBJ2-3; 7 bases are a match to TRBD1. The trim removed 5 bases at V and 0 bases at J, leaving 5 bases unmatched. This CDR3 has 15 amino acids. Looked up from germline, CDR1 is LNHDA and CDR2 is SQIVND (reference sequence). CDR3 protein: CASSPEDRSTDTQYF. The CDR3, as DNA: TGTGCCAGTAGTCCAGAGGACAGGAGCACAGATACGCAGTATTTT. The entire variable domain, with the rest obtained from reference TRBV19 and TRBJ2-3, is as follows: DGGITQSPKYLFRKEGQNVTLSCEQNLNHDAMYWYRQDPGQGLRLIYYSQIVNDFQKGDIAEGYSVSREKKESFPLTVTSAQKNPTAFYLCASSPEDRSTDTQYFGPGTRLTVL.

This sequence joins TRBV7-9 and TRBJ1-2; D gene ambiguous. Germline V CDR1 and CDR2: SEHNR, FQNEAQ (reference sequence). V lost 0 bases and J lost 3, with 11 bases in between. The CDR3 spans 15 residues. CDR3 DNA: TGTGCCAGCAGCTTAGCGGCATCTCTTGACTATGGCTACACCTTC. Residues: CASSLAASLDYGYTF.

This chain joins TRBV5-1 and TRBJ2-5, with TRBD2 identical over 10 bases. Germline V CDR1 and CDR2: SGHRS, YFSETQ. The CDR3 sequence is 14 residues long. V lost 7 bases, J lost 1 base, and 4 bases stayed unmatched. For the CDR3, the DNA is TGCGCCAGCGAGTCTAGCGGGGGCCAAGAGACCCAGTACTTC. It encodes CASESSGGQETQYF.

The DNA for the CDR3 is TGCGCCAGCCGGAGGGGTAGCGGGGGGGCCCCAGAGACCCAGTACTTC. Its translation is CASRRGSGGAPETQYF. The V and J genes are TRBV5-1 and TRBJ2-5; 11 bases are shared with TRBD2. Germline lookup yields CDR1 SGHRS and CDR2 YFSETQ. V shed 7 bases and J 4 bases; nucleotides not matched to a gene: 12. CDR3 length: 16 residues.

The chain links TRBV6-5 to TRBJ1-4; 8 nucleotides match TRBD1. Germline loops: CDR1 MNHEY, CDR2 SVGAGI. The CDR3 contains 12 residues. The V and J ends lost 5 bases and 7 bases, in that order; junction bases with no gene match: 0. CDR3 nucleotides: TGTGCCAGCAGTGACAGGGGTGAAAAACTGTTTTTT. Translated: CASSDRGEKLFF.

The rearrangement uses TRBV9 and TRBJ1-2, with unresolved D. The germline gives CDR1 SGDLS, CDR2 YYNGEE. The CDR3 totals 15 residues. Trimming took 0 bases from V and 6 from J, leaving 15 bases between them. The CDR3 is CASSVGVHRANGYTF. CDR3 DNA: TGTGCCAGCAGCGTAGGAGTCCACAGAGCTAATGGCTACACCTTC.

The chain recombines TRBV5-6 with TRBJ1-1, with TRBD1 matching over 8 bases. The V and J ends lost 4 bases and 3 bases, in that order; junction bases with no gene match: 8. This CDR3 contains 15 residues. Looked up from germline, CDR1 is SGHDT and CDR2 is YYEEEE. The CDR3 sequence: CASSLGDRPHTEAFF. CDR3 bases: TGTGCCAGCAGCCTGGGGGACAGGCCGCACACTGAAGCTTTCTTT.

This rearrangement joins TRBV19 to TRBJ2-3; TRBD1 matches 8 bases. The CDR3 is made up of 16 amino acids. V dropped 3 bases and J dropped 4; count of bases not matched to a gene: 9. CDR1 and CDR2 from the germline V gene are LNHDA and SQIVND (reference sequence). CDR3 DNA: TGTGCCAGTAGTATCCCGACAGGGGCCCACGCAGATACGCAGTATTTT. Translation gives CASSIPTGAHADTQYF.

V and J are TRBV7-2 and TRBJ1-2; D call uncertain. V lost 1 base to trimming and J lost 5 bases, with 11 bases between them. Germline CDR1 SGHTA, CDR2 FQGNSA. CDR3 length: 14 amino acids. In DNA, the CDR3 is TGTGCCAGCAGCTTAGATGCGGCGGGTTATGGCTACACCTTC. It specifies CASSLDAAGYGYTF. Variable domain in full (rest from reference TRBV7-2 and TRBJ1-2): GAGVSQSPSNKVTEKGKDVELRCDPISGHTALYWYRQSLGQGLEFLIYFQGNSAPDKSGLPSDRFSAERTGGSVSTLTIQRTQQEDSAVYLCASSLDAAGYGYTFGSGTRLTVV.

The genes are TRBV30 and TRBJ2-2; 12 nucleotides align to TRBD2. Per germline, CDR1 GTSNPN and CDR2 SVGIG (reference sequence). This CDR3 region has 17 residues. The V gene end was trimmed by 3 bases and the J gene end by 11 bases; junction bases not matched to a gene: 16. The CDR3 spells CAWRAAGLAGQFRELFF. The CDR3, as DNA: TGTGCCTGGAGGGCTGCCGGACTAGCGGGACAGTTTCGAGAGCTGTTTTTT.

The V and J genes are TRBV4-1 and TRBJ1-1; D ambiguous. Trimming took off 1 base at V and 4 bases at J, with 19 bases between the two ends. The CDR3 has 17 amino acids. The germline V gene has CDR1 MGHRA and CDR2 YSYEKL. CDR3 sequence (DNA): TGCGCCAGCAGCCAAGTTGGCCGAGGATGGAGTGGCACTGAAGCTTTCTTT. Protein: CASSQVGRGWSGTEAFF.

The chain couples TRBV30 to TRBJ2-7, with TRBD2 as a possible D gene (5 bases). Germline V gene lookup returns CDR1 GTSNPN and CDR2 SVGIG (reference sequence). V was shortened by 5 bases and J by 2 bases, with 16 bases between the two germline ends. This CDR3 comprises 14 residues. The CDR3 nucleotides are TGTGCCTGGGGAAGACCAGGACTTACCTACGAGCAGTACTTC. Translated, it gives CAWGRPGLTYEQYF. The complete variable domain, with remaining parts taken from reference TRBV30 and TRBJ2-7, reads SQTIHQWPATLVQPVGSPLSLECTVEGTSNPNLYWYRQAAGRGLQLLFYSVGIGQISSEVPQNLSASRPQDRQFILSSKKLLLSDSGFYLCAWGRPGLTYEQYFGPGTRLTVT.

This clone was seen a few times. This chain connects TRBV10-1 to TRBJ2-5, with TRBD2 identical over 11 bases. The CDR3 contains 17 residues. V shed 0 bases and J 4 bases; nucleotides not matched to a gene: 7. Germline V gene lookup returns CDR1 WNHNN and CDR2 SYGVQD (reference sequence). CDR3 in amino acids: CASSESLAGAVGETQYF. The CDR3 DNA sequence: TGCGCCAGCAGTGAGTCACTAGCGGGGGCGGTTGGAGAGACCCAGTACTTC.

The chain employs TRBV14 and TRBJ2-1; D is perhaps TRBD1 (7 bases). Looked up from germline, CDR1 is SGHDN and CDR2 is FVKESK. V was pared by 1 base and J by 7 bases, with 14 bases between. The CDR3 sequence is 15 residues long. Here the CDR3 reads CASSQATGRRNEQFF. For the CDR3, the DNA is TGTGCCAGCAGCCAAGCGACAGGGAGGAGGAATGAGCAGTTCTTC.

This chain uses TRBV7-9 with TRBJ1-4; no firm D call. This CDR3 spans 15 amino acids. Germline V lookup: CDR1 SEHNR, CDR2 FQNEAQ (reference sequence). The V end lost 5 bases, the J end lost 0 bases, and 10 bases lay between the germline ends. The CDR3 DNA follows: TGTGCCAGCAGCCCCGGGATTTCAACTAATGAAAAACTGTTTTTT. Encoded protein: CASSPGISTNEKLFF.

This clone was recorded a few times. This chain links TRBV5-1 with TRBJ2-1; TRBD1 might be the D (5 bases). The CDR3 is made up of 16 amino acids. Germline V gene data show CDR1 as SGHRS and CDR2 as YFSETQ. Trimming pared 4 bases from V and 0 bases from J, leaving 14 bases between. In nucleotides, the CDR3 is TGCGCCAGCAGCCACCCCGACAGTTCCTCCTACAATGAGCAGTTCTTC. Its protein product is CASSHPDSSSYNEQFF.

The chain combines TRBV6-5 with TRBJ1-2; 9 bases map to TRBD1. With V trimmed by 6 bases and J by 8 bases, 13 bases remained unmatched. Germline CDR1 and CDR2: MNHEY and SVGAGI. The CDR3 consists of 15 residues. This chain's CDR3 is CASSPSRDRVVGYTF. DNA of the CDR3: TGTGCCAGCAGCCCGTCCCGGGACAGGGTGGTAGGCTACACCTTC.

This chain uses TRBV5-4 with TRBJ1-6; D uncertain. The V gene's germline CDR1 is SGHNT and CDR2 YYREEE (reference sequence). The CDR3 totals 18 residues. V dropped 0 bases and J dropped 0 bases, with 13 bases sitting between them. CDR3 in DNA: TGTGCCAGCAGCTTGGGGGGTATTGGGAGCTCCTATAATTCACCCCTCCACTTT. Translation gives CASSLGGIGSSYNSPLHF.

The rearrangement joins TRBV18 to TRBJ1-6; weak D call: TRBD1 (6 bases). The CDR3 sequence is 15 residues long. The germline V and J ends were trimmed by 6 bases and 7 bases, with 16 bases remaining between them. The germline V gene has CDR1 KGHSH and CDR2 LQKENI. The CDR3 region is CASSRQGKPNSPLHF. The CDR3 DNA is TGTGCCAGCTCCCGCCAGGGGAAACCAAATTCACCCCTCCACTTT.

The sample holds a few counts of this clone. The chain couples TRBV7-9 to TRBJ2-5; unclear D gene. Trimming shortened V by 1 base and J by 0 bases, and 12 bases separated the two germline ends. The CDR3 runs to 16 residues. Germline V gene sequence: CDR1 SEHNR, CDR2 FQNEAQ (reference sequence). The CDR3 nucleotides are TGTGCCAGCAGCTTAGAGTCAGTCCGATACCAAGAGACCCAGTACTTC. Translation: CASSLESVRYQETQYF.

The gene calls are TRBV5-1 and TRBJ2-3, with D possibly TRBD2 on 5 matching bases. This CDR3 spans 14 amino acids. The germline V and J ends were trimmed by 0 bases and 0 bases, with 5 bases remaining between them. Germline V CDR1 and CDR2: SGHRS, YFSETQ. CDR3 nucleotides: TGCGCCAGCAGCTTGGGGACTAGCACAGATACGCAGTATTTT. Its translation is CASSLGTSTDTQYF.

V is TRBV5-1 and J is TRBJ2-1, with D perhaps TRBD2 (5 bases). The ends were cut back, 4 bases at V and 7 bases at J, with 18 bases in the middle. Germline V gives CDR1 SGHRS, CDR2 YFSETQ. The CDR3 is 15 residues long. CDR3 region: CASSDTQPGENEQFF. The DNA for the CDR3 is TGCGCCAGCAGCGATACACAGCCTGGGGAGAATGAGCAGTTCTTC.

There are a few counts of this clone. This chain joins TRBV7-9 and TRBJ1-2, with 11 nucleotides matching TRBD1. Germline CDR1 is SEHNR and CDR2 is FQNEAQ (reference sequence). The CDR3 totals 15 residues. The V segment lost 3 bases and the J segment 6 bases; nucleotides outside the gene matches: 6. CDR3 DNA: TGTGCCAGCAGCTTGGCCGGGACAGGGGGAGATGGCTACACCTTC. It specifies CASSLAGTGGDGYTF. The variable domain in full, with the rest retrieved from reference TRBV7-9 and TRBJ1-2, is DTGVSQNPRHKITKRGQNVTFRCDPISEHNRLYWYRQTLGQGPEFLTYFQNEAQLEKSRLLSDRFSAERPKGSFSTLEIQRTEQGDSAMYLCASSLAGTGGDGYTFGSGTRLTVV.

The CDR3 nucleotides are TGTGCCAGCAGCTTTAACTCCCAAGAGACCCAGTACTTC. Translating it yields CASSFNSQETQYF. This chain connects TRBV5-4 to TRBJ2-5; no definite D call. Per the germline V gene, CDR1 is SGHNT and CDR2 is YYREEE (reference sequence). V lost 2 bases and J lost 1, with 6 bases in between. The CDR3 spans 13 residues.

The rearrangement links TRBV10-3 to TRBJ2-5; maybe TRBD2 (5 bases). Trimming shortened V by 5 bases and J by 5 bases, and 12 bases separated the two germline ends. The CDR3 extends over 13 amino acids. Germline V gene data show CDR1 as ENHRY and CDR2 as SYGVKD. The DNA for the CDR3 is TGTGCCATCAGTTCCCTAGCTGGTGAGACCCAGTACTTC. As protein: CAISSLAGETQYF.

The gene calls are TRBV6-1 and TRBJ1-3, with TRBD1 matching 7 bases. Per the germline V gene, CDR1 is MNHNS and CDR2 is SASEGT. V trimming: 7 bases; J trimming: 2 bases; junction bases outside the gene matches: 8. The CDR3 covers 15 residues. CDR3 nucleotides: TGTGCCAGCATCCTCGAGGGACAGACTGGAAACACCATATATTTT. It codes for CASILEGQTGNTIYF.

This clone was seen a handful of times. The genes are TRBV2 and TRBJ2-7, with 8 bases matching TRBD1. The CDR3 length is 14 residues. V lost 6 bases, J lost 6 bases, and 10 bases stayed unmatched. The germline gives CDR1 SNHLY, CDR2 FYNNEI. The CDR3 reads CASRATGARGEQYF. In nucleotides, the CDR3 is TGTGCCAGCAGGGCGACAGGGGCACGGGGCGAGCAGTACTTC.